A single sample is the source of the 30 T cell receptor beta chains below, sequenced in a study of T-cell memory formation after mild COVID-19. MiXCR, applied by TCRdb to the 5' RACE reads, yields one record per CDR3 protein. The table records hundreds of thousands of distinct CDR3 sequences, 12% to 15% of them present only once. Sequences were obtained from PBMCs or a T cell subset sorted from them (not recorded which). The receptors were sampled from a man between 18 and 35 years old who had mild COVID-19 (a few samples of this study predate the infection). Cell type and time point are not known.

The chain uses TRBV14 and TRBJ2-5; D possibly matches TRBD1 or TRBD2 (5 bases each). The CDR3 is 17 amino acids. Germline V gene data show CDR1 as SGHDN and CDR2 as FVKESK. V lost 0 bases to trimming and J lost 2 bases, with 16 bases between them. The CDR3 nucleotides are TGTGCCAGCAGCCAAGACCGAAGGTCGGGGCTACAAGAGACCCAGTACTTC. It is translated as CASSQDRRSGLQETQYF. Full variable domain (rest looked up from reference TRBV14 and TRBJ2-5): EAGVTQFPSHSVIEKGQTVTLRCDPISGHDNLYWYRRVMGKEIKFLLHFVKESKQDESGMPNNRFLAERTGGTYSTLKVQPAELEDSGVYFCASSQDRRSGLQETQYFGPGTRLLVL.

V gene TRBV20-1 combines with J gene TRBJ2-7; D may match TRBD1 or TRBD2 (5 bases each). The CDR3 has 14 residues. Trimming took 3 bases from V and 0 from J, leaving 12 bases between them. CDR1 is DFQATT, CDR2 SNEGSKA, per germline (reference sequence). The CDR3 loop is CSASEGHSSYEQYF. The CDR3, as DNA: TGCAGTGCTAGTGAGGGGCACAGCTCCTACGAGCAGTACTTC.

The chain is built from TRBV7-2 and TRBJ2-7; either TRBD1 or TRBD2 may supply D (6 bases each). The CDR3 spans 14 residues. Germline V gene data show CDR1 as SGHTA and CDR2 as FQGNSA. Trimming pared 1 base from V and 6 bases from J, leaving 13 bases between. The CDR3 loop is CASSLGGGLSEQYF. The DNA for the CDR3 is TGTGCCAGCAGCTTAGGTGGGGGGCTTAGCGAGCAGTACTTC.

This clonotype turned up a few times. The CDR3 DNA reads TGCAGTGCCCCGGGCGGGGCCCAAGAGACCCAGTACTTC. This sequence encodes CSAPGGAQETQYF. The chain combines TRBV20-1 with TRBJ2-5, with D tentatively TRBD2 (6 bases). The CDR3 length is 13 residues. With 6 bases removed from V and 1 base from J, the gap between germline ends came to 12 bases. Germline V lookup: CDR1 DFQATT, CDR2 SNEGSKA (reference sequence).

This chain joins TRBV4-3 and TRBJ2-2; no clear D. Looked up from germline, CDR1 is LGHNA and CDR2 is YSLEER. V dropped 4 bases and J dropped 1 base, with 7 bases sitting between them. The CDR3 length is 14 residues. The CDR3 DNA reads TGCGCCAGCAGCCCCCACAGGAACACCGGGGAGCTGTTTTTT. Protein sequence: CASSPHRNTGELFF.

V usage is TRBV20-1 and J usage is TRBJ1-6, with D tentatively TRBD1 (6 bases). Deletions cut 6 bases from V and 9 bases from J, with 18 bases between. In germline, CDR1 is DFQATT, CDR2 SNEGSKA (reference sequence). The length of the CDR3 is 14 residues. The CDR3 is CSAIPGGGGSPLHF. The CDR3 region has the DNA TGCAGTGCCATCCCTGGTGGGGGCGGTTCACCCCTCCACTTT.

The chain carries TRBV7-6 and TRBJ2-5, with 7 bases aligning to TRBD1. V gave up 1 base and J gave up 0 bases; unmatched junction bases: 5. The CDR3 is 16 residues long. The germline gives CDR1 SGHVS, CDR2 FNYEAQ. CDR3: CASSLEGTAYQETQYF. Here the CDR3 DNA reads TGTGCCAGCAGCTTAGAGGGGACAGCCTACCAAGAGACCCAGTACTTC.

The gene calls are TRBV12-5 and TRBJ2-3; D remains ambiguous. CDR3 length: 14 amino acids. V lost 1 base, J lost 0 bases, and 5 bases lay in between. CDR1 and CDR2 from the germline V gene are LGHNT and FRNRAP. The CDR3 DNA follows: TGTGCTAGTGGTTTGGGGCGAAGCACAGATACGCAGTATTTT. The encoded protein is CASGLGRSTDTQYF. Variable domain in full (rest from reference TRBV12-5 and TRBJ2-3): DARVTQTPRHKVTEMGQEVTMRCQPILGHNTVFWYRQTMMQGLELLAYFRNRAPLDDSGMPKDRFSAEMPDATLATLKIQPSEPRDSAVYFCASGLGRSTDTQYFGPGTRLTVL.

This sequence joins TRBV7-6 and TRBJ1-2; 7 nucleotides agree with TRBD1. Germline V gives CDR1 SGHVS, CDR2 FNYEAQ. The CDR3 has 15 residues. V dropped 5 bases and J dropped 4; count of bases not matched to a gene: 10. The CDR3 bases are TGTGCCAGCAGCGACCGACAGGGTTCATCCTATGGCTACACCTTC. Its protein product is CASSDRQGSSYGYTF.

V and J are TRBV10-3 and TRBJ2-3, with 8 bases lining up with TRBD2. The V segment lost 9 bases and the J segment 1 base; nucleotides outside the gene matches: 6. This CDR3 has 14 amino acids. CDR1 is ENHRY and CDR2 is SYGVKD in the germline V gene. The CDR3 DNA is TGTGCCATACGTCAAGCGGGGGGCACAGATACGCAGTATTTT. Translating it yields CAIRQAGGTDTQYF.

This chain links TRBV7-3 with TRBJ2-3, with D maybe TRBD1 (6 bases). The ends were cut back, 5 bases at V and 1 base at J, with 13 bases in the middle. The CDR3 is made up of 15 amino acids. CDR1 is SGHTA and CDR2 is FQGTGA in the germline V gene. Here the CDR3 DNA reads TGTGCCAGCAGCCCCTTGCCAGGGGGCACAGATACGCAGTATTTT. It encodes CASSPLPGGTDTQYF.

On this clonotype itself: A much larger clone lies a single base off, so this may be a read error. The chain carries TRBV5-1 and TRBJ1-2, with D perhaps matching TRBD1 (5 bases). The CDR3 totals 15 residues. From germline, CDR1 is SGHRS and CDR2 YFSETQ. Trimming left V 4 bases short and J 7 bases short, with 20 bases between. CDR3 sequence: CASSPSTRAESGYTF. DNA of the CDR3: TGCGCCAGCAGCCCCTCCACCAGGGCAGAAAGTGGCTACACCTTC.

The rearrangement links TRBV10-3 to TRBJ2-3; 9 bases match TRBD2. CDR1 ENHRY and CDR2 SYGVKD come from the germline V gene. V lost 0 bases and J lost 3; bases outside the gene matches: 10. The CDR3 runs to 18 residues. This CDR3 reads CAISESISGGGATDTQYF. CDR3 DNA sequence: TGTGCCATCAGTGAGTCGATCTCTGGCGGGGGGGCGACAGATACGCAGTATTTT.

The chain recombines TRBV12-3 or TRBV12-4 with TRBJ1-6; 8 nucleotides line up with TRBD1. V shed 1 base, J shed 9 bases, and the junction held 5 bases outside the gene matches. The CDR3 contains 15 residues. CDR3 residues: CASSLGGTGFSPLHF. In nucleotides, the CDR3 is TGTGCCAGCAGTTTAGGAGGGACAGGCTTTTCACCCCTCCACTTT.

Here the CDR3 reads CASKTRASGNTIYF. The CDR3 nucleotides read TGTGCCAGCAAGACTCGGGCCTCTGGAAACACCATATATTTT. The chain recombines TRBV6-6 with TRBJ1-3; D not resolved. V was trimmed by 7 bases and J by 0 bases, leaving 10 bases between them. The CDR3 is 14 amino acids. CDR1 MNHNY and CDR2 SVGAGI come from the germline V gene (reference sequence).

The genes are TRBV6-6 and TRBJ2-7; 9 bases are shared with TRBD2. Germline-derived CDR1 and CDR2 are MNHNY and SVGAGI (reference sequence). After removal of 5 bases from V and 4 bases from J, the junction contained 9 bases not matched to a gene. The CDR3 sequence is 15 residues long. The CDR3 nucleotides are TGTGCCAGCAGTCCGTTTACGGCGGGGGGGTACGAGCAGTACTTC. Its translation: CASSPFTAGGYEQYF.

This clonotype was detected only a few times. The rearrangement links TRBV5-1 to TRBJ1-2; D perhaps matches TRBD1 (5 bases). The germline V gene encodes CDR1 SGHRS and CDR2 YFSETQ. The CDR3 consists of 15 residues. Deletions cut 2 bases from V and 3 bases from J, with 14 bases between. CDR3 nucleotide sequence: TGCGCCAGCAGCTTAATGGGGGGACCGGACTATGGCTACACCTTC. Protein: CASSLMGGPDYGYTF.

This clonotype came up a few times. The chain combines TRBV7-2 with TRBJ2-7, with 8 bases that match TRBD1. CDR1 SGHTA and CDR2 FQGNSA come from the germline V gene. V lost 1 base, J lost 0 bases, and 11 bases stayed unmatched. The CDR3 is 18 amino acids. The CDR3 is CASSLGTGLVRRSYEQYF. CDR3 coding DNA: TGTGCCAGCAGCTTAGGGACAGGGCTTGTTAGGCGCTCCTACGAGCAGTACTTC.

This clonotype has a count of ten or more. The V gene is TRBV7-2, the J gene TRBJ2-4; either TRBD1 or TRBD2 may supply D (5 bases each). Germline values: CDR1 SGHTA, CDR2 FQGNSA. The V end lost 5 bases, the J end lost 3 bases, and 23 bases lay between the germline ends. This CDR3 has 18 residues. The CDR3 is CASSMVISRGARKNIQYF. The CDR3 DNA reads TGTGCCAGCAGCATGGTTATTTCGAGGGGCGCGCGCAAAAACATTCAGTACTTC.

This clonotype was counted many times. The DNA for the CDR3 is TGTGCCAGCAGTTTAGCGGGCTCGGGTGAGCAGTTCTTC. It codes for CASSLAGSGEQFF. V and J are TRBV6-1 and TRBJ2-1, with TRBD2 identical over 7 bases. Germline values: CDR1 MNHNS, CDR2 SASEGT. The CDR3 consists of 13 residues. V was clipped by 5 bases and J by 9 bases; unmatched bases: 7.

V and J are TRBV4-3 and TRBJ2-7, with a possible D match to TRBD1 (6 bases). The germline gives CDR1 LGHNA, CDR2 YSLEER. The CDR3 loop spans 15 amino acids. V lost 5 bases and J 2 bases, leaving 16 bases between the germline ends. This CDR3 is CASSFQDSFTYEQYF. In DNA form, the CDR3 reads TGCGCCAGCAGCTTCCAGGACAGTTTTACCTACGAGCAGTACTTC.

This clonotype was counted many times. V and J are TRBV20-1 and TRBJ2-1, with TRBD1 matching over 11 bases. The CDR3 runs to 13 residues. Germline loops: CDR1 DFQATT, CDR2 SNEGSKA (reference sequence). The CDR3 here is CSGGQGAYNEQFF. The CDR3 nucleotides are TGCAGCGGGGGACAGGGGGCCTACAATGAGCAGTTCTTC.

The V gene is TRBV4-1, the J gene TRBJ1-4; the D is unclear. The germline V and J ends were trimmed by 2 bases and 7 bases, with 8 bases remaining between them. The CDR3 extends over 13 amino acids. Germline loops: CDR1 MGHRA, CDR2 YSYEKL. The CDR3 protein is CASSQWRAEKLFF. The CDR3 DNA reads TGCGCCAGCAGCCAATGGCGGGCTGAAAAACTGTTTTTT.

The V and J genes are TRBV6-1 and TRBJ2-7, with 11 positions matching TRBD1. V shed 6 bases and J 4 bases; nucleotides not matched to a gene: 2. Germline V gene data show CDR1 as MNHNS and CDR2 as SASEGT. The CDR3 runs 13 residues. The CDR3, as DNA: TGTGCCAGCAGAGGACAGGGGGCATACGAGCAGTACGTC. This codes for CASRGQGAYEQYV.

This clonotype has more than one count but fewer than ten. Here the CDR3 DNA reads TGCGCCAGCAGCTTAGTCGGCTGGTCCGGAGAGACCCAGTACTTC. Translating gives CASSLVGWSGETQYF. The chain couples TRBV5-1 to TRBJ2-5, with no clear D. Looked up from germline, CDR1 is SGHRS and CDR2 is YFSETQ. CDR3 length: 15 amino acids. V dropped 2 bases and J dropped 4 bases, with 15 bases sitting between them. Variable domain in full (rest from reference TRBV5-1 and TRBJ2-5): KAGVTQTPRYLIKTRGQQVTLSCSPISGHRSVSWYQQTPGQGLQFLFEYFSETQRNKGNFPGRFSGRQFSNSRSEMNVSTLELGDSALYLCASSLVGWSGETQYFGPGTRLLVL.

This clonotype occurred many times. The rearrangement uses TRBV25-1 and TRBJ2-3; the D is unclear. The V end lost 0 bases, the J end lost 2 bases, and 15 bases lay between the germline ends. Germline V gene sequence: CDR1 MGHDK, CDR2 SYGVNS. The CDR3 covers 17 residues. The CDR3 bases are TGTGCCAGCAGTGAATATAATGGAGCACGGTCCACAGATACGCAGTATTTT. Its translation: CASSEYNGARSTDTQYF.

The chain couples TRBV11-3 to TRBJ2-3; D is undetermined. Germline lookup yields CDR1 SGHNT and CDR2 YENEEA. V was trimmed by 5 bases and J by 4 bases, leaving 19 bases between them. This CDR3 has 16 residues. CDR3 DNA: TGTGCCAGCAGCGCTAATATCGGGTTTCGGTCAGATACGCAGTATTTT. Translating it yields CASSANIGFRSDTQYF.

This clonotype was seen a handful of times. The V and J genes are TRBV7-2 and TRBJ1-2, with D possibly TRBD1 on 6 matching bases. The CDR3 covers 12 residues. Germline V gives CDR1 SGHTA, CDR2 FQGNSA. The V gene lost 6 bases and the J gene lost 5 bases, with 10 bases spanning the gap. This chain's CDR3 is CASRKGDYGYTF. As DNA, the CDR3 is TGTGCCAGCAGGAAGGGGGATTATGGCTACACCTTC.

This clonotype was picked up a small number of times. This CDR3 is CASSLDRGRGSYEQYF. As DNA, the CDR3 is TGTGCCAGCAGCTTAGACAGGGGGCGGGGATCCTACGAGCAGTACTTC. V is TRBV7-8 and J is TRBJ2-7, with TRBD1 matching over 9 bases. V shed 1 base and J 1 base; nucleotides not matched to a gene: 5. The CDR3 length is 16 residues. Germline V gene lookup returns CDR1 SGHVS and CDR2 FQNEAQ. Full variable domain (rest looked up from reference TRBV7-8 and TRBJ2-7): GAGVSQSPRYKVAKRGQDVALRCDPISGHVSLFWYQQALGQGPEFLTYFQNEAQLDKSGLPSDRFFAERPEGSVSTLKIQRTQQEDSAVYLCASSLDRGRGSYEQYFGPGTRLTVT.

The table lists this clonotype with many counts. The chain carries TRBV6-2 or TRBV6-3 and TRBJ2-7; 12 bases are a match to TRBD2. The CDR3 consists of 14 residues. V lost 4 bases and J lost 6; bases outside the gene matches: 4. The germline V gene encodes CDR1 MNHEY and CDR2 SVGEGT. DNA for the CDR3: TGTGCCAGCAGTTTACCGGGACTAGCGGGCGAGCAGTACTTC. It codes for CASSLPGLAGEQYF.